This TCR beta chain derives from a study of identical twins. TCRdb independently ran MiXCR on the 5' RACE reads; one entry per CDR3 protein. The sample includes hundreds of thousands of distinct CDR3 sequences, 24% of them seen just once. There are many counts of this clonotype. Germline CDR1 is DFQATT and CDR2 is SNEGSKA (reference sequence). The CDR3 consists of 15 residues. Trimming pared 5 bases from V and 5 bases from J, leaving 21 bases between. These records were also assigned to another study, of T cells expressing NK-cell markers.

This chain uses TRBV20-1 with TRBJ2-5; D tentatively fits TRBD1 or TRBD2 (5 bases each). This receptor was identified in a young woman in good health. Sequenced: CD4+ T cells sorted from blood. The chain's CDR3 is CSADPPGTRRETQYF. CDR3 nucleotide sequence: TGCAGTGCTGACCCTCCGGGGACGAGACGGGAGACCCAGTACTTC.